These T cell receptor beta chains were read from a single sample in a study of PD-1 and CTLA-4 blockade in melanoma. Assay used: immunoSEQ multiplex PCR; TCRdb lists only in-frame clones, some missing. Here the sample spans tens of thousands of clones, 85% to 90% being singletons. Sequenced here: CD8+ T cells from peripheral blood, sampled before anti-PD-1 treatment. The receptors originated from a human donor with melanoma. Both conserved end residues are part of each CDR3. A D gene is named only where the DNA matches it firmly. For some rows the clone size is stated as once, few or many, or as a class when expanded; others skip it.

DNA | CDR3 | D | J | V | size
TGTGCCAGCGGCAGGCTGAACACTGAAGCTTTCTTT | CASGRLNTEAFF | . | TRBJ1-1 | TRBV19 | once
TGTGCCACCTCCGCAGGGGGCGGCACTGAAGCTTTCTTT | CATSAGGGTEAFF | TRBD1 | TRBJ1-1 | TRBV24-1 | .
TGTGCCAGCAGTGAGGTCGACGGCGGGGAGCTGTTTTTT | CASSEVDGGELFF | . | TRBJ2-2 | TRBV2 | .
TGTGCCAGCAGTGAACAGGAGAATCAGCCCCAGCATTTT | CASSEQENQPQHF | . | TRBJ1-5 | TRBV6-1 | once
TGTGCCACCAGCAGAGTGGCTGGGACAGAAGCTTTCTTT | CATSRVAGTEAFF | . | TRBJ1-1 | TRBV15 | .
TGTGCCAGCAGTCAACGGGGCACCGGGGAGCTGTTTTTT | CASSQRGTGELFF | . | TRBJ2-2 | TRBV2 | once
TGTGCCAGCAGCCCCGCTATAGCGGGAGATTACGAGCAGTACTTC | CASSPAIAGDYEQYF | TRBD2 | TRBJ2-7 | TRBV6-2/TRBV6-3 | .
TGTGCCAGCAGCATAAGCACAGATACGCAGTATTTT | CASSISTDTQYF | . | TRBJ2-3 | TRBV5-4 | .
TGTGCCTGGAGTGGAGGGCTAGGCAATGAGCAGTTCTTC | CAWSGGLGNEQFF | . | TRBJ2-1 | TRBV30 | .
TGTGCCAGCAGTTTCCCGGGACAGCGTAATGAAAAACTGTTTTTT | CASSFPGQRNEKLFF | TRBD1 | TRBJ1-4 | TRBV28 | .
TGTGCCAGCAGCCAAGATGGGGACTACGAGCAGTACTTC | CASSQDGDYEQYF | . | TRBJ2-7 | TRBV4-2 | .
TGTGCCAGCAGCCCCGCACCCTCTAGCGGTTTGGAGCAGTACTTC | CASSPAPSSGLEQYF | TRBD2 | TRBJ2-7 | TRBV7-2 | .
TGCGCCAGCCTAGGACGGGATACGCAGTATTTT | CASLGRDTQYF | . | TRBJ2-3 | TRBV10-2 | once
TGCAGCGTTGCCCTAGTGAACACCGGGGAGCTGTTTTTT | CSVALVNTGELFF | . | TRBJ2-2 | TRBV29-1 | .